This entry lists 30 T cell receptor beta chains sequenced from one sample in a study of identifying expanded T cells in peripheral blood. TCRdb keeps only in-frame clones here, not all; method: immunoSEQ multiplex PCR. The repertoire has 70,000 to 95,000 clones, approximately 90% of them found once; the top ten carry 7.3%. What was sequenced was blood. These receptor sequences come from a person between 18 and 69 years old in good health.

The CDR3, as DNA: TGTGCCAGCAGACTCGAGGGGGGGATAGGTTCACCCCTCCACTTT. Protein: CASRLEGGIGSPLHF. The rearrangement links TRBV2 to TRBJ1-6, with TRBD1 as a possible D gene (6 bases). The CDR3 extends over 15 amino acids. Trimming removed 6 bases at V and 9 bases at J, with 18 bases between. Germline CDR1 and CDR2: SNHLY and FYNNEI.

V gene TRBV5-1 combines with J gene TRBJ2-3, with D maybe TRBD1 (5 bases). V shed 4 bases and J shed 0 bases, with 9 bases lying between them. Germline V gene lookup returns CDR1 SGHRS and CDR2 YFSETQ. The CDR3 runs 14 residues. Written as DNA, the CDR3 is TGCGCCAGCAGCGCCGACAGCAGCACAGATACGCAGTATTTT. This codes for CASSADSSTDTQYF.

This clone was seen only once. The chain employs TRBV5-8 and TRBJ2-7; weak D call: TRBD1 (5 bases). V shed 2 bases and J shed 5 bases, with 11 bases lying between them. This CDR3 spans 13 amino acids. Per the germline V gene, CDR1 is SGHTS and CDR2 is YDEGEE. CDR3 DNA: TGTGCCAGCAGCTTTCAAGGGGCCGACGAGCAGTACTTC. Protein: CASSFQGADEQYF.

The V and J genes are TRBV5-6 and TRBJ1-4; no clear D. Trimming left V 4 bases short and J 7 bases short, with 17 bases between. The CDR3 is 15 amino acids. CDR1 is SGHDT, CDR2 YYEEEE, per germline. This chain's CDR3 is CASSKDRIGGEKLFF. CDR3 nucleotide sequence: TGTGCCAGCAGCAAGGACCGGATAGGTGGTGAAAAACTGTTTTTT.

The chain employs TRBV5-1 and TRBJ2-7, with TRBD1 identical over 10 bases. The CDR3 has 14 amino acids. V shed 4 bases and J 3 bases; nucleotides not matched to a gene: 4. CDR1 is SGHRS and CDR2 is YFSETQ in the germline V gene. The CDR3 region has the DNA TGCGCCAGCAGCCCGGGACAGGGGATCTACGAGCAGTACTTC. As protein: CASSPGQGIYEQYF.

The genes are TRBV18 and TRBJ2-1, with unresolved D. This CDR3 has 13 amino acids. Germline V gene sequence: CDR1 KGHSH, CDR2 LQKENI. Deletions cut 0 bases from V and 6 bases from J, with 6 bases between. CDR3 sequence reads: CASSPPSLNEQFF. CDR3 in DNA: TGTGCCAGCTCACCACCGAGTCTCAATGAGCAGTTCTTC.

The CDR3 reads CASSAQLGPYGYTF. CDR3 in DNA: TGTGCCAGCAGCGCCCAGCTCGGCCCCTATGGCTACACCTTC. This chain joins TRBV7-9 and TRBJ1-2, with D hard to call. Germline V lookup: CDR1 SEHNR, CDR2 FQNEAQ (reference sequence). The CDR3 covers 14 residues. The ends were cut back, 5 bases at V and 4 bases at J, with 14 bases in the middle. The whole variable domain, remainder taken from reference TRBV7-9 and TRBJ1-2, is DTGVSQNPRHKITKRGQNVTFRCDPISEHNRLYWYRQTLGQGPEFLTYFQNEAQLEKSRLLSDRFSAERPKGSFSTLEIQRTEQGDSAMYLCASSAQLGPYGYTFGSGTRLTVV.

The chain couples TRBV25-1 to TRBJ1-2; no clear D. Germline V gene data show CDR1 as MGHDK and CDR2 as SYGVNS. The V gene lost 1 base and the J gene lost 8 bases, with 11 bases spanning the gap. The CDR3 has 13 residues. The CDR3 protein is CASSEFGSGGYTF. DNA of the CDR3: TGTGCCAGCAGTGAATTCGGCAGTGGAGGCTACACCTTC.

The chain uses TRBV7-9 and TRBJ1-1; 10 bases align to TRBD1. The CDR3 length is 16 residues. V shed 1 base and J 5 bases; nucleotides not matched to a gene: 7. Germline V gene lookup returns CDR1 SEHNR and CDR2 FQNEAQ (reference sequence). CDR3 amino acids: CASSLGEGTGVTEAFF. DNA of the CDR3: TGTGCCAGCAGCTTAGGGGAGGGGACAGGGGTTACTGAAGCTTTCTTT.

V and J are TRBV11-2 and TRBJ2-7; 8 bases match TRBD1. Germline-derived CDR1 and CDR2 are SGHAT and FQNNGV. V shed 4 bases, J shed 5 bases, and the junction held 7 bases outside the gene matches. The CDR3 spans 14 residues. The CDR3 sequence: CASSSRTGRDEQYF. CDR3 nucleotides: TGTGCCAGCAGCTCCCGGACAGGGAGAGACGAGCAGTACTTC.

The rearrangement uses TRBV29-1 and TRBJ2-1; 9 bases agree with TRBD1. The CDR3 length is 14 residues. V gave up 8 bases and J gave up 5 bases; unmatched junction bases: 10. Germline V gene data show CDR1 as SQVTM and CDR2 as ANQGSEA. The CDR3 loop reads CSFNRDRVNNEQFF. Written as DNA, the CDR3 is TGCAGCTTCAACCGGGACAGGGTCAACAATGAGCAGTTCTTC.

The chain employs TRBV19 and TRBJ1-2; TRBD1 matches at 7 bases. The CDR3 contains 11 residues. Germline V gives CDR1 LNHDA, CDR2 SQIVND (reference sequence). Trimming cost V 7 bases and J 8 bases; bases outside gene matches: 4. The chain's CDR3 is CASKGTAGYTF. CDR3 DNA: TGTGCCAGTAAGGGGACAGCAGGCTACACCTTC.

The V call is TRBV19, the J call TRBJ2-1; perhaps D is TRBD1 or TRBD2 (5 bases each). Germline V lookup: CDR1 LNHDA, CDR2 SQIVND (reference sequence). V lost 5 bases and J lost 15, with 20 bases in between. This CDR3 is 13 amino acids long. In DNA, the CDR3 is TGTGCCAGTAGTCCAAACCCACAGGTTACTAGGTTCTTC. It is translated as CASSPNPQVTRFF.

This chain links TRBV5-1 with TRBJ1-2; maybe TRBD1 (5 bases). The CDR3 extends over 13 amino acids. V lost 4 bases and J lost 6, with 13 bases in between. Germline V gene data show CDR1 as SGHRS and CDR2 as YFSETQ. CDR3 sequence: CASSIQGTDGYTF. CDR3 DNA sequence: TGCGCCAGCAGCATTCAAGGGACGGATGGCTACACCTTC. The full variable domain, rest sourced from reference TRBV5-1 and TRBJ1-2, is KAGVTQTPRYLIKTRGQQVTLSCSPISGHRSVSWYQQTPGQGLQFLFEYFSETQRNKGNFPGRFSGRQFSNSRSEMNVSTLELGDSALYLCASSIQGTDGYTFGSGTRLTVV.

V is TRBV18 and J is TRBJ1-1; D unclear. V was trimmed by 0 bases and J by 3 bases, leaving 5 bases between them. The CDR3 consists of 13 residues. Germline V CDR1 and CDR2: KGHSH, LQKENI. CDR3 sequence (DNA): TGTGCCAGCTCACCACCGGGGTACACTGAAGCTTTCTTT. Protein product: CASSPPGYTEAFF.

This clone was seen a few times. The V and J genes are TRBV30 and TRBJ1-2; no clear D gene. The ends were cut back, 1 base at V and 5 bases at J, with 11 bases in the middle. This CDR3 contains 13 residues. Per the germline V gene, CDR1 is GTSNPN and CDR2 is SVGIG (reference sequence). The DNA of the CDR3 is TGTGCCTGGAGTGCCGGGGAGAGGTATGGCTACACCTTC. It translates to CAWSAGERYGYTF.

The chain joins TRBV2 to TRBJ2-1; 16 bases match TRBD2. This CDR3 is built from 16 residues. Germline V gene data show CDR1 as SNHLY and CDR2 as FYNNEI. The junction had 7 bases not matched to a gene; V was cut back by 6 bases and J by 8 bases. CDR3 sequence reads: CASSYKGTSGGDEQFF. Written as DNA, the CDR3 is TGTGCCAGCAGCTACAAAGGGACTAGCGGGGGGGATGAGCAGTTCTTC.

The V call is TRBV6-1, the J call TRBJ1-6; 8 bases match TRBD1. Germline CDR1 and CDR2: MNHNS and SASEGT. The V gene end was trimmed by 10 bases and the J gene end by 6 bases; junction bases not matched to a gene: 11. This CDR3 comprises 15 residues. This chain's CDR3 is CAISNRGSVNSPLHF. The CDR3 nucleotides read TGTGCCATATCAAACAGGGGGTCGGTTAATTCACCCCTCCACTTT.

This clone is a singleton in its sample. V and J are TRBV5-1 and TRBJ2-1, with D perhaps matching TRBD2 (5 bases). Trimming cost V 3 bases and J 0 bases, with 16 bases left between them. Germline V gene lookup returns CDR1 SGHRS and CDR2 YFSETQ. The CDR3 extends over 17 amino acids. The CDR3 reads CASSSRPAVSSYNEQFF. CDR3 in DNA: TGCGCCAGCAGCTCCAGACCAGCGGTCAGCTCCTACAATGAGCAGTTCTTC.

In this sample, this clone turned up once. The gene calls are TRBV6-6 and TRBJ2-7, with D perhaps TRBD2 (6 bases). Germline V lookup: CDR1 MNHNY, CDR2 SVGAGI (reference sequence). This CDR3 has 16 residues. V lost 4 bases and J 2 bases, leaving 18 bases between the germline ends. In DNA form, the CDR3 reads TGTGCCAGCAGTTTCGGTTACGGGGGAGAGACCTACGAGCAGTACTTC. It encodes CASSFGYGGETYEQYF.

This clone was recorded only once. The rearrangement links TRBV5-1 to TRBJ1-2; D gene uncertain. This CDR3 region has 12 residues. The germline V gene has CDR1 SGHRS and CDR2 YFSETQ. Trimming removed 4 bases at V and 4 bases at J, with 8 bases between. The CDR3 here is CASSAGIYGYTF. Written as DNA, the CDR3 is TGCGCCAGCAGCGCGGGGATCTATGGCTACACCTTC.

The chain couples TRBV19 to TRBJ2-7; D unclear. This CDR3 is built from 14 residues. Trimming left V 5 bases short and J 0 bases short, with 11 bases between. CDR1 and CDR2 from the germline V gene are LNHDA and SQIVND (reference sequence). The DNA of the CDR3 is TGTGCCAGTAGTCTCGACGGTTTCTCCTACGAGCAGTACTTC. Its translation: CASSLDGFSYEQYF.

This chain connects TRBV29-1 to TRBJ1-1, with unresolved D. Germline-derived CDR1 and CDR2 are SQVTM and ANQGSEA. V was cut by 5 bases and J by 7 bases, with 17 bases left in between. The CDR3 has 13 residues. The CDR3, as DNA: TGCAGCGTTTCAAGGGTGGGAAACGGTGAAGCTTTCTTT. Translating gives CSVSRVGNGEAFF.

J is TRBJ1-2 and V is TRBV4-3; possible D gene TRBD1, 6 bases. This CDR3 has 13 residues. Looked up from germline, CDR1 is LGHNA and CDR2 is YSLEER. The V and J ends lost 2 bases and 4 bases respectively, with 8 bases between them. The CDR3 loop is CASSQQGGYGYTF. CDR3 nucleotide sequence: TGCGCCAGCAGCCAACAAGGGGGCTATGGCTACACCTTC.

The chain has TRBV5-1 and TRBJ1-2; D is undetermined. Germline lookup yields CDR1 SGHRS and CDR2 YFSETQ. The CDR3 covers 16 residues. Deletions cut 4 bases from V and 4 bases from J, with 20 bases between. This CDR3 reads CASSVGNTGPSYGYTF. In DNA, the CDR3 is TGCGCCAGCAGCGTTGGCAACACCGGGCCGTCCTATGGCTACACCTTC.

This chain uses TRBV2 with TRBJ2-7; TRBD2 agrees at 10 bases. CDR3 length: 15 residues. The V segment lost 6 bases and the J segment 0 bases; nucleotides outside the gene matches: 5. Germline V gene data show CDR1 as SNHLY and CDR2 as FYNNEI. In nucleotides, the CDR3 is TGTGCCAGCAGGGCTACTAGCGGGACCTCCTACGAGCAGTACTTC. Translated, it gives CASRATSGTSYEQYF.

The chain has TRBV9 and TRBJ2-5, with 10 positions matching TRBD2. The CDR3 sequence is 17 residues long. The V gene end was trimmed by 0 bases and the J gene end by 3 bases; junction bases not matched to a gene: 8. The germline V gene encodes CDR1 SGDLS and CDR2 YYNGEE. The CDR3 region is CASSVEGLAGGEETQYF. DNA of the CDR3: TGTGCCAGCAGCGTAGAAGGGTTAGCGGGGGGAGAAGAGACCCAGTACTTC.

The V call is TRBV29-1, the J call TRBJ1-1, with D perhaps TRBD1 (5 bases). Germline CDR1 is SQVTM and CDR2 is ANQGSEA. CDR3 length equals 14 residues. V lost 7 bases, J lost 1 base, and 16 bases lay in between. CDR3 coding DNA: TGCAGCGCTAGGCGGGGGTTGGGGAACACTGAAGCTTTCTTT. This sequence encodes CSARRGLGNTEAFF.

V is TRBV4-1 and J is TRBJ2-3, with D maybe TRBD2 (5 bases). The V gene lost 1 base and the J gene lost 2 bases, with 7 bases spanning the gap. The germline V gene encodes CDR1 MGHRA and CDR2 YSYEKL. The CDR3 has 14 amino acids. The CDR3 sequence is CASSQARDTDTQYF. The CDR3 DNA reads as TGCGCCAGCAGCCAAGCGAGGGACACAGATACGCAGTATTTT.

The chain carries TRBV19 and TRBJ2-2; the match to TRBD2 covers 8 bases. CDR3 size: 14 residues. CDR1 is LNHDA and CDR2 is SQIVND in the germline V gene (reference sequence). V was clipped by 3 bases and J by 5 bases; unmatched bases: 2. The CDR3: CASSIGGGTGELFF. CDR3 bases: TGTGCCAGTAGTATTGGCGGGGGGACCGGGGAGCTGTTTTTT.